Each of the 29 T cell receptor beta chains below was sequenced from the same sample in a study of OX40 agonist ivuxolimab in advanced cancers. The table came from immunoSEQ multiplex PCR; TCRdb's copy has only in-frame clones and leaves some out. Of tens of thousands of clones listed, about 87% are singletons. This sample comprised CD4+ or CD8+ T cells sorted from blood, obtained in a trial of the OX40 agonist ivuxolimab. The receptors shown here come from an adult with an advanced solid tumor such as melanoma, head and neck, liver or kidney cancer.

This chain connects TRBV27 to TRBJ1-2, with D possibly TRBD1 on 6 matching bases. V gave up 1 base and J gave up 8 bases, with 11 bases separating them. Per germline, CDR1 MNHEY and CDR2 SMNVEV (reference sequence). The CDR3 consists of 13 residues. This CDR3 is CASSLYRAGGYTF. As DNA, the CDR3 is TGTGCCAGCAGTTTATACAGGGCGGGCGGCTACACCTTC.

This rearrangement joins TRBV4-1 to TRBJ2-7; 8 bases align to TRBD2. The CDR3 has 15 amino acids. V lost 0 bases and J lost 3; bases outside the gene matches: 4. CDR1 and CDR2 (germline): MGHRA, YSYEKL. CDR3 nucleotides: TGCGCCAGCAGCCAAGATCCAAGCGGGGGCTACGAGCAGTACTTC. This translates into CASSQDPSGGYEQYF.

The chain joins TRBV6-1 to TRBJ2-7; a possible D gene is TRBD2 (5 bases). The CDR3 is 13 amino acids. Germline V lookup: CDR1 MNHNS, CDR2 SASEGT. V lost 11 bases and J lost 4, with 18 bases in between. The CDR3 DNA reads TGTGCCTCGGAAGAGGGAGTGTTTTACGAGCAGTACTTC. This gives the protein CASEEGVFYEQYF.

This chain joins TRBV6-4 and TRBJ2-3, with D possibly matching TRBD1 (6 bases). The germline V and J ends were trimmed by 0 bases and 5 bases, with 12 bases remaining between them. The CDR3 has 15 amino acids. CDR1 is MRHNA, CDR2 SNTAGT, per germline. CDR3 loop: CASSDSGGVGDTQYF. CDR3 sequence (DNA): TGTGCCAGCAGTGACTCTGGGGGCGTAGGAGATACGCAGTATTTT.

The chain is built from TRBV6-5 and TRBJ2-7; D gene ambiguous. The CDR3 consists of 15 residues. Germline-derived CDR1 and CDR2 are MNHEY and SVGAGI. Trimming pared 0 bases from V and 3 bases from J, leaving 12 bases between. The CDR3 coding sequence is TGTGCCAGCAGTTACTCGAGAACAGTACTCTACGAGCAGTACTTC. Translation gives CASSYSRTVLYEQYF.

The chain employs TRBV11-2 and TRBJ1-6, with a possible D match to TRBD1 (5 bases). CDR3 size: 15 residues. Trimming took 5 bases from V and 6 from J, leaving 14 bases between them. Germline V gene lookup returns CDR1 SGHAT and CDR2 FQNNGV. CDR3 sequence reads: CASSPAGTANSPLHF. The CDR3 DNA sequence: TGTGCCAGCAGCCCCGCCGGGACGGCTAATTCACCCCTCCACTTT.

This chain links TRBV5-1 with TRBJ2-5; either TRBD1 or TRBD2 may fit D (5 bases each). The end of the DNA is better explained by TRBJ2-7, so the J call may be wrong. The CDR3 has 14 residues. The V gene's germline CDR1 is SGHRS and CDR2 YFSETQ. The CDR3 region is CASSFSGPRYEQYF. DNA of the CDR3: TGCGCCAGCAGCTTTTCGGGACCTCGCTACGAGCAGTACTTC.

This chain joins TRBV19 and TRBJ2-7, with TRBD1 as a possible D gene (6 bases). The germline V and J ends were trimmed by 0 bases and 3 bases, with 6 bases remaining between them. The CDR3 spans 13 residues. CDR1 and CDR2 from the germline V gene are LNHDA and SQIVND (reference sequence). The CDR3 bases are TGTGCCAGTAGTATAGAAGGGGGCTACGAGCAGTACTTC. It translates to CASSIEGGYEQYF. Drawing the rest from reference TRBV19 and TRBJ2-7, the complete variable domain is DGGITQSPKYLFRKEGQNVTLSCEQNLNHDAMYWYRQDPGQGLRLIYYSQIVNDFQKGDIAEGYSVSREKKESFPLTVTSAQKNPTAFYLCASSIEGGYEQYFGPGTRLTVT.

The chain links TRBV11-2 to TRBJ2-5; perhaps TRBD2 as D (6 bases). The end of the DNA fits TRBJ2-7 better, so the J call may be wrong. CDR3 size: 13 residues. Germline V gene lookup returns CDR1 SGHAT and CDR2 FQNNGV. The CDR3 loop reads CASSLAGPYEQYF. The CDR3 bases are TGTGCCAGCAGCTTGGCGGGGCCCTACGAGCAGTACTTC.

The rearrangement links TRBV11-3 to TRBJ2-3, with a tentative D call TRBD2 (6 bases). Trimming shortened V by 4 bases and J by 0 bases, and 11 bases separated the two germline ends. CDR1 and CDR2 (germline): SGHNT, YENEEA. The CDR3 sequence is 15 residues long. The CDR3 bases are TGTGCCAGCAGCTCGTACGGGACTAGCACAGATACGCAGTATTTT. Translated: CASSSYGTSTDTQYF.

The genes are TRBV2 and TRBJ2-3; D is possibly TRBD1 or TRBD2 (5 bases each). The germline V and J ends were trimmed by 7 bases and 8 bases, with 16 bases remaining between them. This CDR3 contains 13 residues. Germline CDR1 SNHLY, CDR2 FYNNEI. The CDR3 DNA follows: TGTGCCAGCACTCCTGGGGGAAGCACTACGCAGTATTTT. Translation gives CASTPGGSTTQYF.

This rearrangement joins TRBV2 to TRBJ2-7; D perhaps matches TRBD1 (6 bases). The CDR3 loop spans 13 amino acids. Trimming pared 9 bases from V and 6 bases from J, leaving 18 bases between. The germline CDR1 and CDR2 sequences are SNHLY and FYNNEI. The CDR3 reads CASLRDIIGEQYF. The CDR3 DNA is TGTGCCAGTCTCCGGGACATTATTGGCGAGCAGTACTTC. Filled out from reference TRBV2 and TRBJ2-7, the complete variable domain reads EPEVTQTPSHQVTQMGQEVILRCVPISNHLYFYWYRQILGQKVEFLVSFYNNEISEKSEIFDDQFSVERPDGSNFTLKIRSTKLEDSAMYFCASLRDIIGEQYFGPGTRLTVT.

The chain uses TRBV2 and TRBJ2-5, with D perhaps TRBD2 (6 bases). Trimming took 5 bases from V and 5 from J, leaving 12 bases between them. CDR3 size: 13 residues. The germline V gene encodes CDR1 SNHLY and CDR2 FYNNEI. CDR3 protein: CASSFSGAETQYF. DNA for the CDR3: TGTGCCAGCAGTTTTAGCGGAGCGGAGACCCAGTACTTC.

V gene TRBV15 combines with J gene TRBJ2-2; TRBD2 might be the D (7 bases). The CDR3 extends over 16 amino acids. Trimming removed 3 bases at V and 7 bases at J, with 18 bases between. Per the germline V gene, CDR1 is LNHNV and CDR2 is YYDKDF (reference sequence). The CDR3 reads CATSRNRGRAIGELFF. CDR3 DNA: TGTGCCACCAGCAGGAATAGGGGGAGGGCCATCGGGGAGCTGTTTTTT.

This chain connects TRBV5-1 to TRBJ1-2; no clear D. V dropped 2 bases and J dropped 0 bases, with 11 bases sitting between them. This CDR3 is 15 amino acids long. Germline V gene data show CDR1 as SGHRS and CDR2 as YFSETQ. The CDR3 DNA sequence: TGCGCCAGCAGCTTAGGTCAGTTAGCTAACTATGGCTACACCTTC. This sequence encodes CASSLGQLANYGYTF.

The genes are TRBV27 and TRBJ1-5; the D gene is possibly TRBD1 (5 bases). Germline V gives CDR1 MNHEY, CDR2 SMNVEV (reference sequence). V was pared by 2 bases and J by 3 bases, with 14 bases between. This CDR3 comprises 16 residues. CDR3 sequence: CASSLEGPIFNQPQHF. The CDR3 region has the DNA TGTGCCAGCAGTTTAGAGGGACCTATCTTCAATCAGCCCCAGCATTTT.

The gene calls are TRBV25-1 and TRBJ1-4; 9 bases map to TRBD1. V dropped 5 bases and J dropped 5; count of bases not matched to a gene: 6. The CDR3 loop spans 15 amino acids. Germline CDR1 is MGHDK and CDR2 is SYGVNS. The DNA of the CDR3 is TGTGCCAGCAGTTACACAGGGGGCGCGAATGAAAAACTGTTTTTT. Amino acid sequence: CASSYTGGANEKLFF.

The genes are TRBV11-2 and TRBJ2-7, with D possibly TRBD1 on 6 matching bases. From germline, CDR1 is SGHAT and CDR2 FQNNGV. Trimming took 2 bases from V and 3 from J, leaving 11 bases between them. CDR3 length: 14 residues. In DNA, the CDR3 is TGTGCCAGCAGCTTATACAGGGCTGGCTACGAGCAGTACTTC. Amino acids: CASSLYRAGYEQYF.

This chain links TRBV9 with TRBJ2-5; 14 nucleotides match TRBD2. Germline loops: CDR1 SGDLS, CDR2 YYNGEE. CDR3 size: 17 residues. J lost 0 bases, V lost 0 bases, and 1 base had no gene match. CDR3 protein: CASSVGTSGRYQETQYF. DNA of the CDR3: TGTGCCAGCAGCGTAGGGACTAGCGGGAGGTACCAAGAGACCCAGTACTTC.

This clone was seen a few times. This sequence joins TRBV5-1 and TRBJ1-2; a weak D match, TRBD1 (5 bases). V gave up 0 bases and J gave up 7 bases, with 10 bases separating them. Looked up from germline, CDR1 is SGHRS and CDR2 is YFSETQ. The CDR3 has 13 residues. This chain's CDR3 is CASSLEGKGGYTF. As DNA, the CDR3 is TGCGCCAGCAGCTTGGAGGGGAAGGGTGGCTACACCTTC.

CDR3 region: CTSSRKGGSNTGELFF. In nucleotides, the CDR3 is TGCACCAGCAGCCGGAAGGGGGGGAGTAACACCGGGGAGCTGTTTTTT. J is TRBJ2-2 and V is TRBV1; TRBD2, the D gene given by the table, was not confirmed from the DNA. TRBV1 is a listed pseudogene. CDR3 length: 16 amino acids.

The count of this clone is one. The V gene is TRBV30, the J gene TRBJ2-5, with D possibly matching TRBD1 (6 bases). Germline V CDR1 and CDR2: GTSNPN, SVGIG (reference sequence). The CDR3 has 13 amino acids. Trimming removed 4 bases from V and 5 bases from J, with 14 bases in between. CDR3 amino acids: CAWTQGRRETQYF. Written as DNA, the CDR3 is TGTGCCTGGACACAGGGACGGAGGGAGACCCAGTACTTC.

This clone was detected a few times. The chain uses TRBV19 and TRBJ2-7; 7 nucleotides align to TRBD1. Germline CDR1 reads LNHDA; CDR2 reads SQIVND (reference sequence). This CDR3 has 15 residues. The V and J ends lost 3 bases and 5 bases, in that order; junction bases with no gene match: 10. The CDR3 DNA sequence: TGTGCCAGTAGTATCCAATGGACAGGTACCGACGAGCAGTACTTC. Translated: CASSIQWTGTDEQYF.

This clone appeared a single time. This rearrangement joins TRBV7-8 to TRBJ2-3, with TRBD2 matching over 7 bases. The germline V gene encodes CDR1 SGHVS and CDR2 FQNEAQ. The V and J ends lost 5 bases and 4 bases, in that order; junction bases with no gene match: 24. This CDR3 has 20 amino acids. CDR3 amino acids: CASSPGLGGQIRREPDTQYF. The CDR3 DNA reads TGTGCCAGCAGCCCCGGCCTGGGAGGTCAGATTAGGCGGGAGCCAGATACGCAGTATTTT. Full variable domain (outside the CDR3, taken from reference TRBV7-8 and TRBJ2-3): GAGVSQSPRYKVAKRGQDVALRCDPISGHVSLFWYQQALGQGPEFLTYFQNEAQLDKSGLPSDRFFAERPEGSVSTLKIQRTQQEDSAVYLCASSPGLGGQIRREPDTQYFGPGTRLTVL.

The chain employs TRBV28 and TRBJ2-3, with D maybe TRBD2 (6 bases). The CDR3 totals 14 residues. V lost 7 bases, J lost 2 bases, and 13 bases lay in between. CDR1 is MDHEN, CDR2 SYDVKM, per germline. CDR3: CASKGGIPTDTQYF. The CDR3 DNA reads TGTGCCAGCAAAGGCGGGATTCCCACAGATACGCAGTATTTT.

The CDR3 nucleotides are TGTGCCATCAGCGCCGGGACCGGGAGCAATCAGCCCCAGCATTTT. Translation: CAISAGTGSNQPQHF. The chain is built from TRBV10-3 and TRBJ1-5; TRBD1 is a possible D gene (5 bases). The length of the CDR3 is 15 residues. With 6 bases removed from V and 1 base from J, the gap between germline ends came to 13 bases. Per germline, CDR1 ENHRY and CDR2 SYGVKD.

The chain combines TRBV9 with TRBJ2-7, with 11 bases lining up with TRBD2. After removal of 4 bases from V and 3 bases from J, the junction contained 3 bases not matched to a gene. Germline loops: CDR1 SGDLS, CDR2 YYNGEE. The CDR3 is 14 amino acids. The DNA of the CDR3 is TGTGCCAGCAGCCCCGGGACTAGCGGCTACGAGCAGTACTTC. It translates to CASSPGTSGYEQYF. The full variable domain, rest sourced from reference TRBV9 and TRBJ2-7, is DSGVTQTPKHLITATGQRVTLRCSPRSGDLSVYWYQQSLDQGLQFLIQYYNGEERAKGNILERFSAQQFPDLHSELNLSSLELGDSALYFCASSPGTSGYEQYFGPGTRLTVT.

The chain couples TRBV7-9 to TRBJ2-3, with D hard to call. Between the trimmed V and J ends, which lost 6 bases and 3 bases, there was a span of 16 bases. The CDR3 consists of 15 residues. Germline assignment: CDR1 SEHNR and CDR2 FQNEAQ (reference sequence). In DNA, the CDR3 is TGTGCCAGCAGAAACCGGGTCCGCGTGACAGATACGCAGTATTTT. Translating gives CASRNRVRVTDTQYF.

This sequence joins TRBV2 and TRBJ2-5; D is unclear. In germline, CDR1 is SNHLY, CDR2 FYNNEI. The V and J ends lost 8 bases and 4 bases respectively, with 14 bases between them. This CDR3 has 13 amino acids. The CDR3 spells CASGSAAGETQYF. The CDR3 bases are TGTGCCAGCGGGTCGGCAGCCGGAGAGACCCAGTACTTC.